This is a list of T cell receptor beta chains from one sample in a study of blood T cell repertoires in COVID-19. Repertoires were generated with immunoSEQ multiplex PCR, while TCRdb's copy carries only in-frame clones and drops some. Of about 27,000 clones in the sample, just over 85% were seen once. Sequencing was carried out using peripheral blood. The receptors were sampled from a woman aged 45 to 65 with active COVID-19. The CDR3 runs from the conserved cysteine through the conserved F or W. Expanded clones are given a class, and other clones once, few, many or no size at all.

CDR3,V,size,length,J
CSASVRGQGLGYTF,TRBV20-1,-,14,TRBJ1-2
CASSSTSSSYNEQFF,TRBV5-4,-,15,TRBJ2-1
CATRGTGQGITDTQYF,TRBV24-1,-,16,TRBJ2-3
CSVEDLGSGSSYEQYF,TRBV29-1,-,16,TRBJ2-7
CASSAVFVSSYNEQFF,TRBV6-1,-,16,TRBJ2-1
CASRPRDRVYIQYF,TRBV28,-,14,TRBJ2-4
CASSVESWANVLTF,TRBV9,-,14,TRBJ2-6
CASSQLAGSSYEQYF,TRBV28,-,15,TRBJ2-7
CGTGATNEKLFF,TRBV28,-,12,TRBJ1-4
CASSAPTGIDEQYF,TRBV5-6,-,14,TRBJ2-7
CATSDSGTGIQETQYF,TRBV24-1,-,16,TRBJ2-5
CASTGGTEAFF,TRBV6-5,-,11,TRBJ1-1
CASMAGTGVTEAFF,TRBV6-5,-,14,TRBJ1-1
CTSSQLSRGASGYTF,TRBV18,-,15,TRBJ1-2
CSVEPGQGTDTQYF,TRBV29-1,once,14,TRBJ2-3
CASSLSGGPSSYNEQFF,TRBV7-9,-,17,TRBJ2-1
CASADWGTDEQFF,TRBV6-5,-,13,TRBJ2-1
CASSQEGTGLADTQYF,TRBV4-1,-,16,TRBJ2-3
CASSLISGELFF,TRBV5-1,-,12,TRBJ2-2
CASSRTGGNQPQHF,TRBV5-1,-,14,TRBJ1-5
CASSLTPSSNQPQHF,TRBV5-1,-,15,TRBJ1-5
CASSPQGSNQPQHF,TRBV5-1,-,14,TRBJ1-5
CASMGQGALDEQFF,TRBV28,once,14,TRBJ2-1
CASSLQQGRSGELFF,TRBV11-2,-,15,TRBJ2-2
CASSLGTGVLQETQYF,TRBV7-8,-,16,TRBJ2-5
CASSLEPPSDGPGELFF,TRBV5-1,-,17,TRBJ2-2